Below are 25 T cell receptor beta chains sequenced from a single sample in a study of blood T cell repertoires in COVID-19. Sequencing was performed with immunoSEQ multiplex PCR; in TCRdb, only in-frame clones are kept and a portion is missing. The data show fewer than 250,000 clones, under 90% seen once. Sequenced: peripheral blood. The receptors derive from a man aged 55 to 69 who had recovered from COVID-19.

Concerning this clone: The junction departs from the called germline gene at one end, perhaps through a read error. The gene calls are TRBV12-3 or TRBV12-4 and TRBJ1-2; 9 positions agree with TRBD1. The CDR3 spans 10 residues. The CDR3 protein is CASSRRTGAF. The CDR3 DNA reads TGTGCCAGCAGCCGAAGGACAGGGGCCTTC.

The chain recombines TRBV28 with TRBJ1-5; 9 bases line up with TRBD1. The germline V gene encodes CDR1 MDHEN and CDR2 SYDVKM. The CDR3 spans 16 residues. V lost 6 bases, J lost 2 bases, and 8 bases stayed unmatched. As DNA, the CDR3 is TGTGCCAGCAGACTAACACAGGGGGCCGGCAATCAGCCCCAGCATTTT. Its translation: CASRLTQGAGNQPQHF. Complete variable domain (other parts from reference TRBV28 and TRBJ1-5): DVKVTQSSRYLVKRTGEKVFLECVQDMDHENMFWYRQDPGLGLRLIYFSYDVKMKEKGDIPEGYSVSREKKERFSLILESASTNQTSMYLCASRLTQGAGNQPQHFGDGTRLSIL.

The CDR3 DNA is TGTGCCAGCAGCTTATCGGGGACAGAGAACACTGAAGCTTTCTTT. Protein: CASSLSGTENTEAFF. V gene TRBV7-8 combines with J gene TRBJ1-1; 7 nucleotides match TRBD1. With 2 bases clipped from V and 1 base from J, the junction kept 4 bases outside the gene matches. This CDR3 region has 15 residues. The germline gives CDR1 SGHVS, CDR2 FQNEAQ.

Only one count was recorded for this clone. The chain carries TRBV20-1 and TRBJ2-1; D ambiguous. V lost 3 bases to trimming and J lost 6 bases, with 6 bases between them. This CDR3 comprises 11 residues. CDR1 is DFQATT and CDR2 is SNEGSKA in the germline V gene (reference sequence). In DNA form, the CDR3 reads TGCAGTGCTAGTACGGTCAATGAGCAGTTCTTC. Encoded protein: CSASTVNEQFF.

This chain joins TRBV20-1 and TRBJ2-5; D possibly corresponds to TRBD1 (5 bases). Germline-derived CDR1 and CDR2 are DFQATT and SNEGSKA (reference sequence). The CDR3 sequence is 11 residues long. The V end was cut by 7 bases, the J end by 3 bases, with 9 bases between. The CDR3 bases are TGCAGTGGTCTCAGGGAAGAGACCCAGTACTTC. Amino acids: CSGLREETQYF.

This chain links TRBV7-3 with TRBJ2-3; 11 bases align to TRBD2. Germline V lookup: CDR1 SGHTA, CDR2 FQGTGA. V shed 5 bases and J 8 bases; nucleotides not matched to a gene: 12. This CDR3 contains 16 residues. The CDR3 bases are TGTGCCAGCAGCCTCGGGATAGCGGGGGGGCTTGGTACGCAGTATTTT. This encodes CASSLGIAGGLGTQYF.

V is TRBV5-1 and J is TRBJ2-7; 7 bases agree with TRBD1. CDR3 length: 14 amino acids. Germline V gene sequence: CDR1 SGHRS, CDR2 YFSETQ. V trimming: 4 bases; J trimming: 2 bases; junction bases outside the gene matches: 6. The DNA for the CDR3 is TGCGCCAGCAGCCTGAAAGGGACAGCCTACGAGCAGTACTTC. Translating gives CASSLKGTAYEQYF. The whole variable domain, filled in from reference TRBV5-1 and TRBJ2-7, reads KAGVTQTPRYLIKTRGQQVTLSCSPISGHRSVSWYQQTPGQGLQFLFEYFSETQRNKGNFPGRFSGRQFSNSRSEMNVSTLELGDSALYLCASSLKGTAYEQYFGPGTRLTVT.

V and J are TRBV6-1 and TRBJ2-3, with a tentative D call TRBD2 (5 bases). Trimming cost V 4 bases and J 0 bases, with 14 bases left between them. From germline, CDR1 is MNHNS and CDR2 SASEGT. The CDR3 has 16 amino acids. This chain's CDR3 is CASSATYGRSTDTQYF. The CDR3 DNA follows: TGTGCCAGCAGTGCAACCTATGGGAGAAGCACAGATACGCAGTATTTT.

The rearrangement uses TRBV7-8 and TRBJ1-2; D gene unclear. The ends were cut back, 5 bases at V and 6 bases at J, with 10 bases in the middle. This CDR3 has 12 residues. Germline V gene data show CDR1 as SGHVS and CDR2 as FQNEAQ. The CDR3 spells CASSPLWHGYTF. DNA of the CDR3: TGTGCCAGCAGCCCGCTGTGGCATGGCTACACCTTC.

The chain carries TRBV5-5 and TRBJ2-7; D is perhaps TRBD2 (6 bases). This CDR3 is 16 amino acids long. V lost 2 bases to trimming and J lost 2 bases, with 17 bases between them. Per the germline V gene, CDR1 is SGHKS and CDR2 is YYEKEE (reference sequence). In nucleotides, the CDR3 is TGTGCCAGCAGCTTCGCCGGATACCCGGGGGCCTACGAGCAGTACTTC. Translation gives CASSFAGYPGAYEQYF.

The genes are TRBV7-6 and TRBJ1-5, with 10 bases lining up with TRBD1. After removal of 3 bases from V and 4 bases from J, the junction contained 3 bases not matched to a gene. The CDR3 has 15 residues. Germline assignment: CDR1 SGHVS and CDR2 FNYEAQ. The CDR3 protein is CASSFGDRGNQPQHF. Written as DNA, the CDR3 is TGTGCCAGCAGCTTTGGGGACAGGGGAAATCAGCCCCAGCATTTT.

This clone was detected once. The chain is built from TRBV15 and TRBJ2-7; no clear D gene. The germline CDR1 and CDR2 sequences are LNHNV and YYDKDF (reference sequence). Trimming shortened V by 0 bases and J by 2 bases, and 11 bases separated the two germline ends. CDR3 length equals 15 residues. The DNA for the CDR3 is TGTGCCACCAGCAGAGAGTCAGTGGTTCCCTACGAGCAGTACTTC. Protein: CATSRESVVPYEQYF.

The chain joins TRBV21-1 to TRBJ1-2. TRBV21-1 is recorded as a pseudogene. The CDR3 is 14 residues long. DNA for the CDR3: TGTGCCAGCAGCAAAGCCCCGAGAGGGTCTGGCTACACCTTC. Its protein product is CASSKAPRGSGYTF.

The chain links TRBV27 to TRBJ1-5; 7 bases line up with TRBD1. The CDR3 has 15 amino acids. The junction had 4 bases not matched to a gene; V was cut back by 5 bases and J by 0 bases. From germline, CDR1 is MNHEY and CDR2 SMNVEV (reference sequence). CDR3 residues: CASSPGQDSNQPQHF. In DNA, the CDR3 is TGTGCCAGCAGTCCAGGACAGGATAGCAATCAGCCCCAGCATTTT.

This clone appeared a single time. This chain joins TRBV28 and TRBJ2-3, with 7 bases fitting TRBD2. This CDR3 has 16 residues. V gave up 3 bases and J gave up 2 bases; unmatched junction bases: 8. The germline V gene has CDR1 MDHEN and CDR2 SYDVKM. The CDR3 reads CASSFPRGGPTDTQYF. In DNA, the CDR3 is TGTGCCAGCAGTTTTCCCCGGGGAGGGCCCACAGATACGCAGTATTTT.

V gene TRBV18 combines with J gene TRBJ1-2, with 7 bases lining up with TRBD1. The J segment lost 3 bases and the V segment lost 1 base, leaving 5 bases of the junction unmatched. The CDR3 totals 15 residues. In germline, CDR1 is KGHSH, CDR2 LQKENI. CDR3 coding DNA: TGTGCCAGCTCACCACAGCGTCAGGGGGACTATGGCTACACCTTC. Protein product: CASSPQRQGDYGYTF. Using reference TRBV18 and TRBJ1-2 for the parts outside the CDR3, the full variable domain is NAGVMQNPRHLVRRRGQEARLRCSPMKGHSHVYWYRQLPEEGLKFMVYLQKENIIDESGMPKERFSAEFPKEGPSILRIQQVVRGDSAAYFCASSPQRQGDYGYTFGSGTRLTVV.

This chain uses TRBV7-2 with TRBJ2-3, with a possible D match to TRBD2 (5 bases). V was shortened by 6 bases and J by 2 bases, with 12 bases between the two germline ends. Germline CDR1 reads SGHTA; CDR2 reads FQGNSA. The CDR3 runs to 14 residues. CDR3: CASSGGRATDTQYF. The CDR3 nucleotides read TGTGCCAGCAGTGGAGGCCGCGCCACAGATACGCAGTATTTT.

The chain employs TRBV7-2 and TRBJ1-5; D is undetermined. Germline V gene data show CDR1 as SGHTA and CDR2 as FQGNSA. The CDR3 runs to 14 residues. With 7 bases removed from V and 7 bases from J, the gap between germline ends came to 17 bases. The CDR3 region is CASTQSPGTQPQHF. The CDR3 DNA follows: TGTGCCAGCACCCAGAGTCCGGGAACGCAGCCCCAGCATTTT.

CDR3 sequence: CASRILGSTGELFF. CDR3 nucleotide sequence: TGTGCCAGCAGGATACTAGGGAGCACCGGGGAGCTGTTTTTT. The gene calls are TRBV6-5 and TRBJ2-2, with a possible D match to TRBD2 (5 bases). This CDR3 has 14 amino acids. The germline V gene has CDR1 MNHEY and CDR2 SVGAGI. Trimming shortened V by 6 bases and J by 4 bases, and 12 bases separated the two germline ends.

The rearrangement uses TRBV15 and TRBJ2-2; D not certain. The V gene lost 1 base and the J gene lost 4 bases, with 13 bases spanning the gap. Germline V CDR1 and CDR2: LNHNV, YYDKDF (reference sequence). The CDR3 totals 16 residues. In DNA form, the CDR3 reads TGTGCCACCAGCAGAGGAATCCTCACGGGCACCGGGGAGCTGTTTTTT. Protein product: CATSRGILTGTGELFF.

This clone was picked up one time. J is TRBJ1-1 and V is TRBV19, with TRBD1 as a possible D gene (5 bases). Germline values: CDR1 LNHDA, CDR2 SQIVND (reference sequence). V was clipped by 10 bases and J by 3 bases, with 15 bases between them. The CDR3 has 13 amino acids. CDR3 nucleotide sequence: TGTGCCACCCGGCGGGGGGTGGACACTGAAGCTTTCTTT. Translation: CATRRGVDTEAFF.

This clone appeared once. The rearrangement joins TRBV5-3 to TRBJ1-6, with TRBD1 matching 10 bases. TRBV5-3 is classed as an ORF, of uncertain function. V shed 0 bases, J shed 4 bases, and the junction held 1 base outside the gene matches. The CDR3 totals 16 residues. The CDR3, as DNA: TGTGCCAGAAGCTTGGGGACAGGGGGATATAATTCACCCCTCCACTTT. Protein: CARSLGTGGYNSPLHF.

This chain links TRBV10-3 with TRBJ1-2; 8 bases match TRBD1. V was pared by 6 bases and J by 0 bases, with 6 bases of the junction left unmatched. Germline V gene sequence: CDR1 ENHRY, CDR2 SYGVKD. This CDR3 has 15 amino acids. DNA of the CDR3: TGTGCCATCAGGGGAGGACAGGGAGCTAACTATGGCTACACCTTC. This translates into CAIRGGQGANYGYTF.

The genes are TRBV6-1 and TRBJ1-6; TRBD1 matches 7 bases. V was pared by 3 bases and J by 3 bases, with 5 bases of the junction left unmatched. The CDR3 is made up of 16 amino acids. Germline values: CDR1 MNHNS, CDR2 SASEGT. The CDR3 loop is CASSDRDRVYNSPLHF. For the CDR3, the DNA is TGTGCCAGCAGTGACCGGGACAGAGTCTATAATTCACCCCTCCACTTT.

V is TRBV4-2 and J is TRBJ2-2, with D maybe TRBD2 (6 bases). Deletions cut 4 bases from V and 6 bases from J, with 12 bases between. CDR3 length: 14 residues. In germline, CDR1 is LGHNA, CDR2 YNFKEQ. The CDR3 sequence: CASSPGTRAGELFF. The CDR3 nucleotides read TGTGCCAGCAGCCCGGGGACTCGCGCCGGGGAGCTGTTTTTT.